The 2 T cell receptor beta chains presented below share a single source sample, sequenced in a study of blood T cell repertoires in COVID-19. Only in-frame clones appear in the TCRdb table, and some are missing; sequencing was by immunoSEQ multiplex PCR. Of fewer than 35,000 clones listed, 85% to 90% are singletons. Sequenced material: peripheral blood. The origin of the receptors is a human donor in a cohort sampled during active COVID-19.

Regarding this clone: An end of the junction does not agree with germline; a read error may underlie this. V gene TRBV7-3 combines with J gene TRBJ1-1; 10 bases map to TRBD1. The germline gives CDR1 SGHTA, CDR2 FQGTGA. The CDR3 runs 13 residues. CDR3 protein: CATSGQGGTEAFF. The CDR3 nucleotides read TGTGCCACCAGCGGACAGGGGGGGACTGAAGCTTTCTTT.

The chain carries TRBV11-2 and TRBJ1-6, with TRBD1 identical over 8 bases. Per germline, CDR1 SGHAT and CDR2 FQNNGV. The V segment lost 3 bases and the J segment 5 bases; nucleotides outside the gene matches: 3. The CDR3 spans 15 residues. This CDR3 is CASSFGDRNNSPLHF. The CDR3 DNA sequence: TGTGCCAGCAGCTTCGGGGACAGGAATAATTCACCCCTCCACTTT.